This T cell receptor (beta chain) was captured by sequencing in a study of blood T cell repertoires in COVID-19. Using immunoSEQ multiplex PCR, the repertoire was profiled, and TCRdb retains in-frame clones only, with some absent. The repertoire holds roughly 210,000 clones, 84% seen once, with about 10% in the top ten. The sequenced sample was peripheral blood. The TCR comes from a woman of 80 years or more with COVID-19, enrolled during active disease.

The DNA for the CDR3 is TGTGCCAGCACCCCCCTCTGGACAGGGGTTGCGGGCTACACCTTC. Translating gives CASTPLWTGVAGYTF. The chain employs TRBV6-5 and TRBJ1-2, with 9 bases lining up with TRBD1. V was clipped by 7 bases and J by 8 bases; unmatched bases: 14. There are 15 residues in the CDR3. Looked up from germline, CDR1 is MNHEY and CDR2 is SVGAGI.